This TCR beta chain is drawn from a study of shared clonotypes between healthy human individuals. This clone came up a few times. Here immunoSEQ multiplex PCR was the method, and the copy in TCRdb shows in-frame clones only, minus some. The sample holds about 2.4 million clones, around nine tenths seen once. With 1 base removed from V and 2 bases from J, the gap between germline ends came to 3 bases. Germline loops: CDR1 MNHNS, CDR2 SASEGT. This CDR3 contains 13 residues. The TCR comes from a man younger than 35 in good health. The specimen sequenced was naive CD4+ T cells sorted from blood. Subset here: CD45RA+ positively selected. V is TRBV6-1 and J is TRBJ1-3; D is ambiguous. CDR3 DNA: TGTGCCAGCAGTGAAGGGGCTGGAAACACCATATATTTT. Amino acid sequence: CASSEGAGNTIYF.